One sample yielded the 13 T cell receptor beta chains listed below, sequenced in a study of blood T cell repertoires in COVID-19. Assay used: immunoSEQ multiplex PCR; TCRdb lists only in-frame clones, some missing. The sample records 50,000 or so clones, around four fifths being singletons. Sequencing input: peripheral blood. The origin of the receptors is a man in his 70s with acute or convalescent COVID-19.

CDR3 coding DNA: TGCGCCAGCAGCTTGAACGCACAGGGCCTTGGGAACACCGGGGAGCTGTTTTTT. Translating gives CASSLNAQGLGNTGELFF. The chain has TRBV5-1 and TRBJ2-2; D may be TRBD1 (6 bases). The CDR3 runs 18 residues. Germline V CDR1 and CDR2: SGHRS, YFSETQ. Trimming cost V 1 base and J 1 base, with 17 bases left between them.

The chain has TRBV28 and TRBJ1-5, with D maybe TRBD1 (6 bases). V was pared by 6 bases and J by 4 bases, with 19 bases between. Germline V gives CDR1 MDHEN, CDR2 SYDVKM. The CDR3 runs 16 residues. This CDR3 reads CASSPDSPLGNQPQHF. CDR3 nucleotides: TGTGCCAGCAGCCCGGACAGCCCCCTTGGAAATCAGCCCCAGCATTTT.

This chain uses TRBV20-1 with TRBJ1-6; 12 bases line up with TRBD1. The CDR3 contains 15 residues. Per the germline V gene, CDR1 is DFQATT and CDR2 is SNEGSKA (reference sequence). V dropped 6 bases and J dropped 8; count of bases not matched to a gene: 8. The CDR3: CSASGTGGSDSPLHF. CDR3 in DNA: TGCAGTGCCAGTGGGACAGGGGGCTCCGATTCACCCCTCCACTTT.

The chain joins TRBV5-1 to TRBJ2-3; 10 nucleotides line up with TRBD2. The CDR3 is 18 amino acids. With V trimmed by 1 base and J by 2 bases, 10 bases remained unmatched. Germline values: CDR1 SGHRS, CDR2 YFSETQ. CDR3 sequence: CASSLSGSGGHNTDTQYF. The CDR3 bases are TGCGCCAGCAGCTTGAGTGGTAGCGGGGGGCATAACACAGATACGCAGTATTTT.

The genes are TRBV18 and TRBJ1-1, with 9 bases that match TRBD1. Germline V CDR1 and CDR2: KGHSH, LQKENI. CDR3 length equals 14 residues. V was pared by 5 bases and J by 1 base, with 2 bases of the junction left unmatched. As DNA, the CDR3 is TGTGCCAGCTCAACGGGACAGGGGAACACTGAAGCTTTCTTT. Its protein product is CASSTGQGNTEAFF.

This clone showed up just once. The chain uses TRBV6-4 and TRBJ1-4, with a weak D call TRBD1 (5 bases). V lost 6 bases and J lost 3, with 11 bases in between. The CDR3 sequence is 14 residues long. Germline V gene lookup returns CDR1 MRHNA and CDR2 SNTAGT. Here the CDR3 DNA reads TGTGCCAGCAGGGGGGGAGACGCTAATGAAAAACTGTTTTTT. Translation: CASRGGDANEKLFF.

There are a few counts of this clone. CDR3 sequence reads: CASTRTGGTEAFF. CDR3 in DNA: TGTGCCAGCACCAGGACAGGGGGCACTGAAGCTTTCTTT. This chain connects TRBV6-5 to TRBJ1-1, with 10 bases fitting TRBD1. CDR3 size: 13 residues. CDR1 and CDR2 from the germline V gene are MNHEY and SVGAGI. Trimming at V came to 7 bases and at J to 4 bases, leaving 3 bases not matched to a gene.

This chain uses TRBV7-3 with TRBJ1-6; 7 nucleotides line up with TRBD1. Germline V gene sequence: CDR1 SGHTA, CDR2 FQGTGA. CDR3 size: 13 residues. After removal of 5 bases from V and 10 bases from J, the junction contained 5 bases not matched to a gene. CDR3 in DNA: TGTGCCAGCAGCGAACAGGGGAACTCACCCCTCCACTTT. This encodes CASSEQGNSPLHF.

Here the CDR3 reads CASSQGIHNEQFF. The CDR3 DNA reads TGTGCCAGCAGCCAGGGCATTCACAATGAGCAGTTCTTC. V and J are TRBV4-2 and TRBJ2-1; D ambiguous. The CDR3 is made up of 13 amino acids. The V and J ends lost 3 bases and 5 bases respectively, with 8 bases between them. Per the germline V gene, CDR1 is LGHNA and CDR2 is YNFKEQ.

The chain couples TRBV19 to TRBJ2-2; a possible D gene is TRBD1 (6 bases). This CDR3 comprises 14 residues. Germline lookup yields CDR1 LNHDA and CDR2 SQIVND (reference sequence). Trimming left V 8 bases short and J 7 bases short, with 17 bases between. CDR3: CASRRGRTNGELFF. In DNA form, the CDR3 reads TGTGCCAGTCGCAGGGGCCGGACGAACGGGGAGCTGTTTTTT.

The chain uses TRBV30 and TRBJ2-1; the D gene is possibly TRBD1 (6 bases). Germline values: CDR1 GTSNPN, CDR2 SVGIG (reference sequence). Trimming removed 2 bases from V and 9 bases from J, with 11 bases in between. The CDR3 is 12 amino acids. CDR3 amino acids: CAWSWGRTEQFF. The DNA for the CDR3 is TGTGCCTGGAGTTGGGGGCGGACTGAGCAGTTCTTC.

This clone was observed a single time. V is TRBV10-1 and J is TRBJ2-1; TRBD2 agrees at 8 bases. Trimming removed 7 bases from V and 6 bases from J; junction bases left unmatched: 8. This CDR3 spans 14 amino acids. Germline CDR1 and CDR2: WNHNN and SYGVQD (reference sequence). Written as DNA, the CDR3 is TGCGCCAGCACCCCGGGACTAGTAGGCAATGAGCAGTTCTTC. Its translation is CASTPGLVGNEQFF.

The count of this clone is one. This rearrangement joins TRBV7-2 to TRBJ1-2; 7 bases are shared with TRBD1. The J segment lost 6 bases and the V segment lost 5 bases, leaving 9 bases of the junction unmatched. The germline V gene encodes CDR1 SGHTA and CDR2 FQGNSA. CDR3 length equals 14 residues. The CDR3 protein is CASSIPGGMNGYTF. In nucleotides, the CDR3 is TGTGCCAGCAGCATCCCAGGGGGGATGAATGGCTACACCTTC. Full variable domain (remainder filled in from reference TRBV7-2 and TRBJ1-2): GAGVSQSPSNKVTEKGKDVELRCDPISGHTALYWYRQSLGQGLEFLIYFQGNSAPDKSGLPSDRFSAERTGGSVSTLTIQRTQQEDSAVYLCASSIPGGMNGYTFGSGTRLTVV.